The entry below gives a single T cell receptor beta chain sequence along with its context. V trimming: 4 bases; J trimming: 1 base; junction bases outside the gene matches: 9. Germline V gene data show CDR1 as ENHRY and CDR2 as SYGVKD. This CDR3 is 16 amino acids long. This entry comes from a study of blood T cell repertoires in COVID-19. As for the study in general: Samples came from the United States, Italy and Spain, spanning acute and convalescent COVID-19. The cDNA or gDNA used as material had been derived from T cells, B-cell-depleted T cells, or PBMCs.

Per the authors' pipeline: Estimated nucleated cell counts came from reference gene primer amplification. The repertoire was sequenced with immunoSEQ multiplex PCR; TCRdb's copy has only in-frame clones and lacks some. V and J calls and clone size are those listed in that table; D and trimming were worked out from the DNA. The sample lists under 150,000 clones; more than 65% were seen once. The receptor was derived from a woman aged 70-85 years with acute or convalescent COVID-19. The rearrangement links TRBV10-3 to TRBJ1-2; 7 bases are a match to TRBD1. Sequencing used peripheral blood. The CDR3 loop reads CAISGPRAGGNYGYTF. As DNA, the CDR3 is TGTGCCATCAGTGGCCCCCGGGCAGGGGGTAACTATGGCTACACCTTC.